This T cell receptor (beta chain) emerged from a study of OX40 agonist ivuxolimab in advanced cancers. General notes on the study: Ivuxolimab was an agonistic, fully human IgG2 monoclonal antibody directed against OX40 (CD134), a costimulatory receptor. Partial responses occurred in three dose-escalation patients, of whom one had hepatocellular carcinoma and two had cutaneous melanoma. Patients were allowed to have had prior anti-PD-1, anti-PD-L1 or anti-CTLA-4 therapy, and approximately 40% of the dose-escalation patients had been treated with checkpoint inhibitors. The paper covers the monotherapy dose-escalation part of the phase I ivuxolimab trial, which included N ≈ 50 patients. Intravenous ivuxolimab was administered to patients every 2 weeks at six dose levels: 0.01, 0.1, 0.3, 1.5, 3 and 10 mg/kg. The point of sequencing TCRbeta in the periphery was to test whether ivuxolimab changed TCR sequence diversity and drove clonal T-cell expansion. Among the 52 dose-escalation patients, some 20 had hepatocellular carcinoma, roughly 15 melanoma, 9 renal cell carcinoma and 9 head and neck cancer. The dose-escalation cohort was 82.7% male with a mean age of about 60 years, ranging from 23 to 79. Points the paper makes about the study in general: Clonal expansion of both CD4+ and CD8+ blood T cells was observed from baseline to week 6 at doses 0.1 to 3.0 mg/kg. The antigen specificity of the peripheral T cells that underwent clonal expansion was not determined. Low levels of normalized T-cell clonal expansion were also seen in some patients who did not respond. In the 0.1-3.0 mg/kg groups, partial responders were among the patients with the lowest normalized peripheral clonal expansion, particularly in CD8+ T cells. After ivuxolimab, more expanded clones were found on average in CD8+ T cells than in CD4+ T cells.

A note on this clone: No antigen is known for it. No quality values exist for individual bases; no much larger clone is one base distant.

The trial excluded patients who had a history of autoimmune disease or were on systemic immunosuppression. Peripheral blood for TCR sequencing was drawn from every dose cohort at baseline, at cycle 4 day 1 and at cycle 7 day 1. The samples were taken from a phase I, first-in-human, multicenter, open-label dose-escalation trial of ivuxolimab. Adults with locally advanced or metastatic head and neck squamous cell, hepatocellular, melanoma or renal cell carcinoma were enrolled in the trial. Before TCR sequencing, CD4+ T cells and CD8+ T cells from peripheral blood were sorted into separate populations. The CDR3 spans 14 residues, from the cysteine through the phenylalanine. CDR3 DNA only is kept here, 42 bases in frame from base 1. Based on the germline V gene, the CDR1 and CDR2 sequences are MNHNS and SASEGT. After removal of 5 bases from V and 0 bases from J, the junction retains 3 bases not matched to a gene.

For sequencing of the TCRbeta CDR3 region, genomic DNA was extracted from the sorted cells. The immunoSEQ Assay was used for sequencing of TCRbeta CDR3 regions. TCRdb took this table from immuneACCESS and kept in-frame rearrangements with V and J called. Such tables lack part of the clones; where checked against another copy, unresolved V genes explain under half of the gap, and the rest is unexplained. This sample gives some 80,000 clones in total; 85% to 95% of them show up just once. The ten largest clones add up to around 2.8% of the sample. This receptor chain uses TRBV6-1 and TRBJ1-1, and 7 bases in between align with TRBD1. The sequence was collected from an adult with an advanced solid tumor such as melanoma, head and neck, liver or kidney cancer. Sequenced material: CD4+ or CD8+ T cells sorted from blood, taken in a trial of the OX40 agonist ivuxolimab. This receptor has the CDR3 CASSRGQLNTEAFF. The nucleotide sequence is TGTGCCAGCAGTAGGGGACAGTTGAACACTGAAGCTTTCTTT.